This T cell receptor (beta chain) was sequenced during a study of T cells in women clearing cervical HPV infection. Study overall: Cases were women with histologically confirmed HPV16-related CIN3 or worse, including a couple of invasive cancers.

Study-wide findings and caveats: Controls had more TRBV6-7 (approximately 0.15%) than cases (about 0.11%). It is unknown whether associations predate infection; no effector/memory or HPV-specific sorting.

Here immunoSEQ multiplex PCR was the method, and the copy in TCRdb shows in-frame clones only, minus some. The table for this sample gives 25,000 to 35,000 clones. The CDR3 runs to 14 residues. Germline CDR1 is LNHDA and CDR2 is SQIVND (reference sequence). J gave up 7 bases and V 6 bases, and 4 bases lay outside the gene matches. Cervical HPV DNA detected by MY09/MY11 PCR, typed by dot-blot. Points on this clone: Its antigen is currently unknown. The sequence runs out 3 residues before the end of the CDR3; the remainder is reconstructed from the germline J gene.

The sequence came from a woman aged 18 to 75 with a cervical HPV16 infection that either progressed to CIN3+ or cleared (not recorded which). Sequencing was done on a sample of blood buffy coat. V gene TRBV19 combines with J gene TRBJ1-6, with 9 nucleotides matching TRBD1. The DNA read from the CDR3 is TGTGCCAGTAGAGACAGGGGGGGCAATTCACCC. Its protein product is CASRDRGGNSP. The whole CDR3 region reads CASRDRGGNSPLHF.